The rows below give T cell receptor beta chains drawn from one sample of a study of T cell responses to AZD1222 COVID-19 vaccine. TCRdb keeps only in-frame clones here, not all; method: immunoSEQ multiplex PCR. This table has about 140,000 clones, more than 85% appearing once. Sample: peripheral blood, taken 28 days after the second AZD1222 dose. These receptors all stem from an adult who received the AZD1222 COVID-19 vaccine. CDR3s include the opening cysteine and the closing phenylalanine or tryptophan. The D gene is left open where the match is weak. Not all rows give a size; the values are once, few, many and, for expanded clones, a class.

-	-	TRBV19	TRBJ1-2	TGTGCCAGTAGTAGCCTGGCGGGAAACTATGGCTACACCTTC	CASSSLAGNYGYTF
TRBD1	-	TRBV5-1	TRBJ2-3	TGCGCCAGCAGCTTAACTCAGGGGGCAGATACGCAGTATTTT	CASSLTQGADTQYF
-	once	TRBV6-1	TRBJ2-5	TGTGCCAGCAGTGAAGATCCCGGGGGCGGGGAGACCCAGTACTTC	CASSEDPGGGETQYF
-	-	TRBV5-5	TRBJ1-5	TGTGCCAGCAGCTTGGCCGGGGGCTCGGATCAGCCCCAGCATTTT	CASSLAGGSDQPQHF
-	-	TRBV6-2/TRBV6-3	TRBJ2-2	TGTGCCAGCAGTTACCCCTCGGTGGCCGGGGAGCTGTTTTTT	CASSYPSVAGELFF
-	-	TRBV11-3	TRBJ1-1	TGTGCCAGCAGCTTAAGGCAATACACTGAAGCTTTCTTT	CASSLRQYTEAFF
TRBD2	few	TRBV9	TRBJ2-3	TGTGCCAGCAGCGTAGAAGGTAGCGGGGGGATCACAGATACGCAGTATTTT	CASSVEGSGGITDTQYF
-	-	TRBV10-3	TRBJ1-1	TGTGCCACCATTGGGCGGCCGTTGAACACTGAAGCTTTCTTT	CATIGRPLNTEAFF
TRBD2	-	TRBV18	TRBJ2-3	TGTGCCAGCTCACCCCTCGGGACTAGCGGCAGCACAGATACGCAGTATTTT	CASSPLGTSGSTDTQYF
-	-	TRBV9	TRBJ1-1	TGTGCCAGCAGCGTAGTCGCGGACACTGAAGCTTTCTTT	CASSVVADTEAFF
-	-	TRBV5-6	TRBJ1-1	TGTGCCAGCAGCTTGGGACGGCAGAACACTGAAGCTTTCTTT	CASSLGRQNTEAFF
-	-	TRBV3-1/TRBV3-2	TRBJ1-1	TGTGCCAGCAGCTACACAGGTGAAGCTTTCTTT	CASSYTGEAFF
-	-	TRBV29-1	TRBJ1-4	TGCAGCGTTGGTGAGCAGGGGGAAAAACTGTTTTTT	CSVGEQGEKLFF
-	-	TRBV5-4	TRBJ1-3	TGTGCCAGCAGCTTGGTGGGAGCTGGAAACACCATATATTTT	CASSLVGAGNTIYF
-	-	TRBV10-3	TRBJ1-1	TGTGCCATCAGGGCCATGGCAGCGAACACTGAAGCTTTCTTT	CAIRAMAANTEAFF
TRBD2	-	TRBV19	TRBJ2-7	TGTGCCAGTAGTATTGGAAGCGGGAGGGCCTACGAGCAGTACTTC	CASSIGSGRAYEQYF
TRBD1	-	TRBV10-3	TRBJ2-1	TGTGCCATCAGTGTCAGGACAGGGGAGGTCAATGAGCAGTTCTTC	CAISVRTGEVNEQFF
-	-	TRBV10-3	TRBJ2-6	TGTGCCATCAATGATGCGGAACCTGGGGCCAACGTCCTGACTTTC	CAINDAEPGANVLTF
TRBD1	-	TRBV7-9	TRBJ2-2	TGTGCCAGCAGGTTAGGGCTTGTGGACAGGGAAGAGGAGCTGTTTTTT	CASRLGLVDREEELFF
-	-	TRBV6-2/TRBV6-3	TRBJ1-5	TGTGCCAGCAGTTACCACCGGGACACGGTGGGAAGGAGCAATCAGCCCCAGCATTTT	CASSYHRDTVGRSNQPQHF
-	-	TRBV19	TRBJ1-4	TGTGCCAGTAGCCTCGGGGCTCGTGGTGAAAAACTGTTTTTT	CASSLGARGEKLFF
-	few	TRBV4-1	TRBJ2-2	TGCGCCAGCAGCCAAGTAGGCAGGGGAGACACCGGGGAGCTGTTTTTT	CASSQVGRGDTGELFF
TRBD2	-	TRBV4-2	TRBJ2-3	TGTGCCAGCAGCCAAGATCTTTTCCAGCGGGGGACAGATACGCAGTATTTT	CASSQDLFQRGTDTQYF
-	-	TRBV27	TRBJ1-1	TGTGCCAGCAGTTTACACAGGGAGGCCACTGAAGCTTTCTTT	CASSLHREATEAFF
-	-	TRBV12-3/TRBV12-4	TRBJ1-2	TGTGCCAGCAGTTTGGGGCTATACTACACCTTC	CASSLGLYYTF
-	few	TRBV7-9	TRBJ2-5	TGTGCCAGCAGCCAACAAGAGACCCAGTACTTC	CASSQQETQYF
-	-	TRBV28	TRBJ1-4	TGTGCCAGCAGCTCCTCCTTTGGTGGTTTGGATGAAAAACTGTTTTTT	CASSSSFGGLDEKLFF
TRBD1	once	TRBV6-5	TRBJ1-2	TGTGCCAGCAGCCTGGACAGGGAGGGCTATGGCTACACCTTC	CASSLDREGYGYTF
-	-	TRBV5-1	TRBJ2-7	TGCGCCAGCAGCTTGTTGGGAGTGACCTACGAGCAGTACTTC	CASSLLGVTYEQYF
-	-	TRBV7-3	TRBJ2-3	TGTGCCAGCAGCTTTGTTGGGGTGGGAAATACGCAGTATTTT	CASSFVGVGNTQYF
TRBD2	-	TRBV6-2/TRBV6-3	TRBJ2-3	TGTGCCAGCAGTTCACCATCTAGCGGGGGGCATAGCACAGATACGCAGTATTTT	CASSSPSSGGHSTDTQYF
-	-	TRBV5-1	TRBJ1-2	TGCGCCAGCAGCCTGTGGGGTGATCCTGGCTACACCTTC	CASSLWGDPGYTF
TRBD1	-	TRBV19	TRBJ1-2	TGTGCCAGTAGTCCCAAAACGACAGGGGGCGTTGGCTACACCTTC	CASSPKTTGGVGYTF
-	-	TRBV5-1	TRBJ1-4	TGCGCCAGCAGCTTGGGGGTGGAGAGGGGCAGGCGCCCCCCGTCCGAAGCTAATGAAAAACTGTTTTTT	CASSLGVERGRRPPSEANEKLFF
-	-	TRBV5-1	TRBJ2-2	TGCGCCAGCAGCTTGTCCGGGGGAAACACCGGGGAGCTGTTTTTT	CASSLSGGNTGELFF
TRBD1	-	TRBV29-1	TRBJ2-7	TGCAGCGTAAGAGACACAGGGGTAGGGAACGAGCAGTACTTC	CSVRDTGVGNEQYF
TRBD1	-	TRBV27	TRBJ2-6	TGTGCCAGCCGCTCCGGACAGGGACTTGGGGCCAACGTCCTGACTTTC	CASRSGQGLGANVLTF
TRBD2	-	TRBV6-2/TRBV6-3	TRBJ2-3	TGTGCCAGCAGTTGGAGACTAGCGGGGGGGCCCCCAGATACGCAGTATTTT	CASSWRLAGGPPDTQYF
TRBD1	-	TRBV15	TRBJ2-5	TGTGCCACCAGCAAAACCATCTCCGGGACAGGGTCTCAAGAGACCCAGTACTTC	CATSKTISGTGSQETQYF
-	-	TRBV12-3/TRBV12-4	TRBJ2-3	TGTGCCAGCAGTTTCGTCACAGATACGCAGTATTTT	CASSFVTDTQYF
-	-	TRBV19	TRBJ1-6	TGTGCCAGTAGTATCGGCGGCTCCTATAATTCACCCCTCCACTTT	CASSIGGSYNSPLHF
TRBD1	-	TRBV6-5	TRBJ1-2	TGTGCCAGCAGACACAGGGGGCTCAACTATGGCTACACCTTC	CASRHRGLNYGYTF
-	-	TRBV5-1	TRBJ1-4	TGCGCCAGCAGCGGCCGGGATCTTAATAATGAAAAACTGTTTTTT	CASSGRDLNNEKLFF
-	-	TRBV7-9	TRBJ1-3	TGTGCCAGCAGCTACCTTACTGGAAACACCATATATTTT	CASSYLTGNTIYF
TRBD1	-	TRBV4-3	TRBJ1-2	TGCGCCAGCAGCCAAGACCCTCCAGGGGGCGGCTATGGCTACACCTTC	CASSQDPPGGGYGYTF
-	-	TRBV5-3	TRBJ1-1	TGTGCCAGAAGCTTGGATGGGGGGAACACTGAAGCTTTCTTT	CARSLDGGNTEAFF
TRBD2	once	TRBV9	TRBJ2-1	TGTGCCAGCAGCTTTACTAGCGAATCCTACAATGAGCAGTTCTTC	CASSFTSESYNEQFF
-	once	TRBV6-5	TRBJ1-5	TGTGCCAGCAGATCACAGTGGGCGCGGGGTCAGCCCCAGCATTTT	CASRSQWARGQPQHF
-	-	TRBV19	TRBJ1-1	TGTGCCAGTAGTATTCGGCTAGAAGCTTTCTTT	CASSIRLEAFF
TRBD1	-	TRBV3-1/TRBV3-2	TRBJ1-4	TGTGCCAGCAGCGAAAACAGGGGGCCCCTCTTGGTTGCTAATGAAAAACTGTTTTTT	CASSENRGPLLVANEKLFF
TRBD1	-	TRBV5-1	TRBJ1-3	TGCGCCAGCAGCACGGACAGGGCTGGAGACACCATATATTTT	CASSTDRAGDTIYF